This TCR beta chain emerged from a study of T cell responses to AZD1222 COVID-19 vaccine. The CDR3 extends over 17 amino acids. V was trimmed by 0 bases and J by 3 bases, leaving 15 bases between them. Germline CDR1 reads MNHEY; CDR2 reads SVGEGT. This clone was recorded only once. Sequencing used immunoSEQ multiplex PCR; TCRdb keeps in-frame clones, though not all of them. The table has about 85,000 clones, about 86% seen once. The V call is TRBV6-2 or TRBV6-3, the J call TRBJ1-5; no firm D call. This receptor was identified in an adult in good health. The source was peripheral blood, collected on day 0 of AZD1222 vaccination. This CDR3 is CASSYSPAAANNQPQHF. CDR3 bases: TGTGCCAGCAGTTACTCTCCCGCGGCAGCTAACAATCAGCCCCAGCATTTT.